This T cell receptor (beta chain) comes out of a study of vaccination and CD4 T cells after COVID-19. Study overall: The peptides that stimulated the cells were overlapping spike peptides from SARS-CoV-2, HCoV-NL63, HCoV-OC43 and HCoV-229E.

The Oncomine TCR Beta short-read assay was applied to DNA of cultured CD4+ T cells. Extraction of genomic DNA was performed on cultured CD4+ T cells. TCRdb re-analysed the PCR reads in MiXCR, keeping a single row per CDR3 protein. The table records about 17,000 distinct CDR3 sequences, around 50% of them present only once. Time point here: late sampling 161 to 241 days after vaccination in three convalescent patients. The sample's treatment: roughly ten-day PBMC culture with coronavirus spike peptide pools or control peptides (ViraFEST assay). Spanning March to December 2020, the positive PCR dates came before US Alpha, Beta and Delta variants. Negative selection enriched CD4+ T cells from cultures at around ten days. The germline V gene encodes CDR1 SGHTA and CDR2 FQGTGA. Trimming cost V 4 bases and J 3 bases, with 6 bases left between them. The CDR3 is made up of 13 amino acids. This clonotype was seen more than once but under ten times. Its target is not known.

This specimen consisted of CD4+ T cells from blood, cultured in vitro, obtained about 7 months after SARS-CoV-2 vaccination. The clonotype originates from a human donor who had recovered from COVID-19. The chain joins TRBV7-3 to TRBJ2-2; D ambiguous. The CDR3 protein is CASSYQHTGELFF. In DNA form, the CDR3 reads TGTGCCAGCAGCTACCAGCACACCGGGGAGCTGTTTTTT.